One sample yielded the 29 T cell receptor beta chains listed below, sequenced in a study of OX40 agonist ivuxolimab in advanced cancers. Some clones are missing from TCRdb's copy, which holds only in-frame ones; the method was immunoSEQ multiplex PCR. This sample has 70,000 to 80,000 clones, with over 90% found just once. The starting material was CD4+ or CD8+ T cells sorted from blood, obtained in a trial of the OX40 agonist ivuxolimab. These receptor sequences come from an adult with an advanced solid tumor such as melanoma, head and neck, liver or kidney cancer.

V gene TRBV18 combines with J gene TRBJ2-7; D ambiguous. V lost 4 bases and J 6 bases, leaving 7 bases between the germline ends. The CDR3 is made up of 11 amino acids. The germline gives CDR1 KGHSH, CDR2 LQKENI. This chain's CDR3 is CASSLSAEQYF. The DNA for the CDR3 is TGTGCCAGCTCACTCTCTGCCGAGCAGTACTTC.

The chain recombines TRBV5-6 with TRBJ1-2; TRBD1 might be the D (6 bases). Germline CDR1 SGHDT, CDR2 YYEEEE. V shed 1 base and J shed 2 bases, with 12 bases lying between them. This CDR3 comprises 15 residues. The CDR3 here is CASSLWTEGNYGYTF. The DNA of the CDR3 is TGTGCCAGCAGCTTGTGGACAGAGGGGAACTATGGCTACACCTTC.

This chain connects TRBV6-7 to TRBJ2-7; 9 bases match TRBD2. TRBV6-7 is treated as an ORF (open reading frame) with a function not yet certain. The CDR3 runs to 16 residues. Germline trimming cut 2 bases from V and 4 bases from J; bases unmatched to any gene: 9. For the CDR3, the DNA is TGTGCCAGCAGTTACACGGGACTAGCCCTGGGTTACGAGCAGTACTTC. Amino acid sequence: CASSYTGLALGYEQYF.

The gene calls are TRBV29-1 and TRBJ2-7; TRBD1 agrees at 8 bases. This CDR3 is built from 14 residues. The germline CDR1 and CDR2 sequences are SQVTM and ANQGSEA. V dropped 3 bases and J dropped 0; count of bases not matched to a gene: 4. DNA of the CDR3: TGCAGCGTTGAGGGGGACAGGAACTCCTACGAGCAGTACTTC. Residues: CSVEGDRNSYEQYF.

The rearrangement uses TRBV6-5 and TRBJ1-3; the D gene is possibly TRBD1 (6 bases). CDR1 and CDR2 from the germline V gene are MNHEY and SVGAGI. This CDR3 spans 14 amino acids. Trimming removed 2 bases from V and 8 bases from J, with 13 bases in between. The CDR3 reads CASSYLGHLDTIYF. For the CDR3, the DNA is TGTGCCAGCAGTTACCTGGGACATTTGGACACCATATATTTT.

This chain joins TRBV9 and TRBJ2-3, with D possibly being TRBD1 (6 bases). Germline loops: CDR1 SGDLS, CDR2 YYNGEE. CDR3 length: 15 amino acids. With 4 bases removed from V and 4 bases from J, the gap between germline ends came to 16 bases. The CDR3 here is CASSPVSPGADTQYF. The CDR3 bases are TGTGCCAGCAGCCCCGTGTCCCCAGGGGCAGATACGCAGTATTTT.

The chain combines TRBV9 with TRBJ1-4; D unclear. CDR3 length: 15 amino acids. V was clipped by 1 base and J by 4 bases, with 11 bases between them. CDR1 is SGDLS, CDR2 YYNGEE, per germline. CDR3 in amino acids: CASSVTRGFNEKLFF. In nucleotides, the CDR3 is TGTGCCAGCAGCGTAACGCGTGGATTTAATGAAAAACTGTTTTTT.

This rearrangement joins TRBV5-6 to TRBJ2-3; 9 bases map to TRBD2. The CDR3 contains 15 residues. In germline, CDR1 is SGHDT, CDR2 YYEEEE. Trimming took 2 bases from V and 2 from J; bases not matched to a gene: 3. Here the CDR3 reads CASSFPSGVTDTQYF. DNA of the CDR3: TGTGCCAGCAGCTTCCCTAGCGGGGTCACAGATACGCAGTATTTT.

This clone came up once. The genes are TRBV7-9 and TRBJ1-4, with a tentative D call TRBD1 (6 bases). V was pared by 4 bases and J by 4 bases, with 10 bases between. The CDR3 is 14 amino acids. Germline loops: CDR1 SEHNR, CDR2 FQNEAQ (reference sequence). The DNA for the CDR3 is TGTGCCAGCAGCTCGACAGGCCTTAATGAAAAACTGTTTTTT. As protein: CASSSTGLNEKLFF. Full variable domain (outside the CDR3, taken from reference TRBV7-9 and TRBJ1-4): DTGVSQNPRHKITKRGQNVTFRCDPISEHNRLYWYRQTLGQGPEFLTYFQNEAQLEKSRLLSDRFSAERPKGSFSTLEIQRTEQGDSAMYLCASSSTGLNEKLFFGSGTQLSVL.

The chain joins TRBV29-1 to TRBJ2-7; no clear D. CDR1 is SQVTM and CDR2 is ANQGSEA in the germline V gene. CDR3 length: 14 residues. V was clipped by 0 bases and J by 2 bases, with 11 bases between them. The CDR3 DNA reads TGCAGCGTTGAAGATCAGAATACAGCCTACGAGCAGTACTTC. Translating gives CSVEDQNTAYEQYF.

The chain joins TRBV27 to TRBJ2-7; D is unclear. Trimming shortened V by 3 bases and J by 2 bases, and 8 bases separated the two germline ends. The length of the CDR3 is 13 residues. Germline V lookup: CDR1 MNHEY, CDR2 SMNVEV (reference sequence). CDR3 amino acids: CASSFGLTYEQYF. The CDR3 nucleotides are TGTGCCAGCAGTTTCGGTTTGACCTACGAGCAGTACTTC.

This rearrangement joins TRBV4-3 to TRBJ2-7; 8 bases are shared with TRBD1. The CDR3 contains 14 residues. V gave up 1 base and J gave up 6 bases; unmatched junction bases: 5. The germline gives CDR1 LGHNA, CDR2 YSLEER. CDR3 loop: CASSQGTGSGEQYF. CDR3 coding DNA: TGCGCCAGCAGCCAAGGGACAGGGTCCGGCGAGCAGTACTTC.

The chain employs TRBV5-4 and TRBJ2-5, with TRBD2 matching 11 bases. The CDR3 length is 14 residues. With 4 bases clipped from V and 5 bases from J, the junction kept 4 bases outside the gene matches. Germline V lookup: CDR1 SGHNT, CDR2 YYREEE (reference sequence). The CDR3: CASSAWTSGETQYF. For the CDR3, the DNA is TGTGCCAGCAGCGCCTGGACTAGCGGGGAGACCCAGTACTTC.

The chain links TRBV28 to TRBJ2-7; 7 nucleotides agree with TRBD2. V shed 4 bases and J 2 bases; nucleotides not matched to a gene: 11. CDR1 and CDR2 from the germline V gene are MDHEN and SYDVKM. The CDR3 runs 16 residues. CDR3 sequence (DNA): TGTGCCAGCAGTTCCCCGAGGAGCGGGGATGCCTACGAGCAGTACTTC. Its translation: CASSSPRSGDAYEQYF. Full variable domain (remainder filled in from reference TRBV28 and TRBJ2-7): DVKVTQSSRYLVKRTGEKVFLECVQDMDHENMFWYRQDPGLGLRLIYFSYDVKMKEKGDIPEGYSVSREKKERFSLILESASTNQTSMYLCASSSPRSGDAYEQYFGPGTRLTVT.

The chain joins TRBV5-8 to TRBJ2-7, with 7 bases fitting TRBD1. There are 14 residues in the CDR3. Germline loops: CDR1 SGHTS, CDR2 YDEGEE. Germline trimming cut 4 bases from V and 4 bases from J; bases unmatched to any gene: 8. CDR3 DNA sequence: TGTGCCAGCAGCAACAGGGGATCGAGATACGAGCAGTACTTC. Translation gives CASSNRGSRYEQYF.

The rearrangement links TRBV4-1 to TRBJ2-1; 13 positions match TRBD2. CDR1 and CDR2 from the germline V gene are MGHRA and YSYEKL. V shed 4 bases, J shed 3 bases, and the junction held 6 bases outside the gene matches. The CDR3 covers 17 residues. CDR3 bases: TGCGCCAGCAGCCCAAGACTAGCGGGAGGAAACTACAATGAGCAGTTCTTC. Its protein is CASSPRLAGGNYNEQFF.

The chain joins TRBV27 to TRBJ1-1, with D uncertain. The CDR3 extends over 13 amino acids. V was cut by 0 bases and J by 7 bases, with 9 bases left in between. Per germline, CDR1 MNHEY and CDR2 SMNVEV (reference sequence). The CDR3 protein is CASSLSRQHEAFF. CDR3 in DNA: TGTGCCAGCAGTTTATCGCGGCAACATGAAGCTTTCTTT.

This clone has a single count. This chain joins TRBV10-1 and TRBJ1-5; tentatively, D is TRBD1 (5 bases). This CDR3 has 15 residues. Germline values: CDR1 WNHNN, CDR2 SYGVQD (reference sequence). V dropped 6 bases and J dropped 0 bases, with 12 bases sitting between them. The chain's CDR3 is CASRGSGGSNQPQHF. CDR3 nucleotides: TGCGCCAGCAGGGGGAGCGGGGGTAGCAATCAGCCCCAGCATTTT.

This rearrangement joins TRBV29-1 to TRBJ2-7; TRBD1 matches 7 bases. The J segment lost 5 bases and the V segment lost 7 bases, leaving 8 bases of the junction unmatched. Germline loops: CDR1 SQVTM, CDR2 ANQGSEA. This CDR3 comprises 12 residues. CDR3 loop: CSAINRGHEQYF. The CDR3 DNA follows: TGCAGCGCTATAAACAGGGGTCACGAGCAGTACTTC.

V and J are TRBV10-3 and TRBJ2-5; D possibly corresponds to TRBD2 (6 bases). Germline CDR1 is ENHRY and CDR2 is SYGVKD. CDR3 size: 16 residues. The V end was cut by 0 bases, the J end by 2 bases, with 13 bases between. CDR3 sequence reads: CAISESLTSPQETQYF. In DNA, the CDR3 is TGTGCCATCAGTGAGTCTCTTACTAGCCCACAAGAGACCCAGTACTTC.

This clone was counted once. The J gene is TRBJ1-2, the V gene TRBV10-3; D is uncertain. The CDR3 has 16 residues. The V and J ends lost 3 bases and 3 bases respectively, with 17 bases between them. Germline loops: CDR1 ENHRY, CDR2 SYGVKD. The CDR3 region is CAISEEWRKFHYGYTF. CDR3 sequence (DNA): TGTGCCATCAGTGAAGAGTGGCGGAAGTTCCACTATGGCTACACCTTC.

This clone appeared once. The CDR3 nucleotides read TGTGCCAGCTCTACTAGCGGGAACGAGCAGTACTTC. It yields the protein CASSTSGNEQYF. This chain connects TRBV5-4 to TRBJ2-7, with 10 bases lining up with TRBD2. This CDR3 region has 12 residues. V was clipped by 7 bases and J by 5 bases; unmatched bases: 3. Germline V CDR1 and CDR2: SGHNT, YYREEE (reference sequence).

CDR3 residues: CASSLVGVSETQYF. For the CDR3, the DNA is TGTGCCAGCAGCTTAGTTGGGGTCAGCGAGACCCAGTACTTC. The chain links TRBV11-3 to TRBJ2-5; D unresolved. In germline, CDR1 is SGHNT, CDR2 YENEEA. This CDR3 is 14 amino acids long. V gave up 1 base and J gave up 5 bases, with 11 bases separating them.

By sample fraction, this clone is medium-sized. Other DNA sequences of this sample code for an identical CDR3. The chain links TRBV7-2 to TRBJ2-1, with 7 positions matching TRBD2. Germline CDR1 SGHTA, CDR2 FQGNSA. Unmatched junction bases numbered 4, after V lost 1 base and J lost 7 bases. This CDR3 is 14 amino acids long. The DNA for the CDR3 is TGTGCCAGCAGCTTAGGAGGACTAGGGAATGAGCAGTTCTTC. Translating it yields CASSLGGLGNEQFF.

On this clone itself: A junction end diverges from the germline sequence, so it may reflect a read error. The CDR3 DNA follows: TGTGCCAGCAGCATAGCGGGGGGGCTAACAGATACGCAGTATTTT. This gives the protein CASSIAGGLTDTQYF. The chain is built from TRBV7-2 and TRBJ2-3, with 11 bases that match TRBD2. Germline V gene data show CDR1 as SGHTA and CDR2 as FQGNSA. CDR3 length: 15 residues.

The V gene is TRBV13, the J gene TRBJ2-2; 10 bases align to TRBD2. Germline CDR1 PRHDT, CDR2 FYEKMQ (reference sequence). Trimming took 3 bases from V and 0 from J; bases not matched to a gene: 4. This CDR3 contains 17 residues. The CDR3 DNA follows: TGTGCCAGCAGCTTCCTACTAGCGGGGACGAACACCGGGGAGCTGTTTTTT. It encodes CASSFLLAGTNTGELFF. Using reference TRBV13 and TRBJ2-2 for the parts outside the CDR3, the full variable domain is AAGVIQSPRHLIKEKRETATLKCYPIPRHDTVYWYQQGPGQDPQFLISFYEKMQSDKGSIPDRFSAQQFSDYHSELNMSSLELGDSALYFCASSFLLAGTNTGELFFGEGSRLTVL.

The chain is built from TRBV5-6 and TRBJ2-7; 10 bases map to TRBD1. CDR3 length: 15 residues. The germline CDR1 and CDR2 sequences are SGHDT and YYEEEE. Trimming took 3 bases from V and 3 from J; bases not matched to a gene: 6. The CDR3 nucleotides are TGTGCCAGCAGCTACGGGACAGGGGAGTTCTACGAGCAGTACTTC. Its translation is CASSYGTGEFYEQYF.

This chain joins TRBV9 and TRBJ2-1; 9 bases align to TRBD1. This CDR3 has 17 amino acids. Germline CDR1 and CDR2: SGDLS and YYNGEE. V dropped 3 bases and J dropped 2; count of bases not matched to a gene: 9. The chain's CDR3 is CASSARRTGEAYNEQFF. The CDR3, as DNA: TGTGCCAGCAGCGCCCGTCGGACAGGGGAAGCCTACAATGAGCAGTTCTTC.

The CDR3 DNA reads as TGTGCCAGCAGCTTAGAGGGACCCTTCTTT. This sequence encodes CASSLEGPFF. This chain links TRBV13 with TRBJ1-1; a weak D match, TRBD1 (5 bases). The germline V gene has CDR1 PRHDT and CDR2 FYEKMQ (reference sequence). V dropped 1 base and J dropped 14 bases, with 8 bases sitting between them. The CDR3 contains 10 residues.